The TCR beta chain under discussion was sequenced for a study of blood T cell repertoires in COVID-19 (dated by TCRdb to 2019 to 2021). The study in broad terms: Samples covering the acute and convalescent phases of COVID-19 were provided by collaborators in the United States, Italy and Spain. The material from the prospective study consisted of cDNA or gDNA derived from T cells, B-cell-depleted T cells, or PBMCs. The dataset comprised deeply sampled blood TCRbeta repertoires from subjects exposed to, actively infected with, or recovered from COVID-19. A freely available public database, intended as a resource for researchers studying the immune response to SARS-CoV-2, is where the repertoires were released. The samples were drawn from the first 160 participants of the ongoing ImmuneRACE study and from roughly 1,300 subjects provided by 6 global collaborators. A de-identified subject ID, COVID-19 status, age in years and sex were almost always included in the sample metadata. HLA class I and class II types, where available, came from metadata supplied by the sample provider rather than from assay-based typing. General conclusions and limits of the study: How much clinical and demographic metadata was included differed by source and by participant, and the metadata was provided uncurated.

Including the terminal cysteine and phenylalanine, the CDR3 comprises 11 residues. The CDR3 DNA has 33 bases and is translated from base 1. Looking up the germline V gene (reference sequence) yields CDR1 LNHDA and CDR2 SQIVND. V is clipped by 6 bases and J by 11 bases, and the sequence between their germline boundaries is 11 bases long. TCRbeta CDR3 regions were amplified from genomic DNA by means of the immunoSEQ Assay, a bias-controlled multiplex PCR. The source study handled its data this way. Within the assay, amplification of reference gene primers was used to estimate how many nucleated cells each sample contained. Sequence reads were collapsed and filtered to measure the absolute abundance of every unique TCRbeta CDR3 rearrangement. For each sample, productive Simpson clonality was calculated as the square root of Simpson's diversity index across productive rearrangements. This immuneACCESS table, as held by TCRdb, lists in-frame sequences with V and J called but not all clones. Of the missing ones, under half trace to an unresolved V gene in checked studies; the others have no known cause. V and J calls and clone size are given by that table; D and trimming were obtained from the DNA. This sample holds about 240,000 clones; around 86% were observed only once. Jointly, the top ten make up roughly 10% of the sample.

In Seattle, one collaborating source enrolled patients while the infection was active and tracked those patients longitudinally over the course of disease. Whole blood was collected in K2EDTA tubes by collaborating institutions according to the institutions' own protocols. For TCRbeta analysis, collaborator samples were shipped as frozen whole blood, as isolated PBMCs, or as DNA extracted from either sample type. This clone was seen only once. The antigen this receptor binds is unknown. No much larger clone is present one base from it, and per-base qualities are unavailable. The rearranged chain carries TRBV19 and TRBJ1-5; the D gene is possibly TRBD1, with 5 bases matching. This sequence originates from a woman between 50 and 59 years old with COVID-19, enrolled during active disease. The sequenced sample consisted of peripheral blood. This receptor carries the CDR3 CASRQGLTQHF. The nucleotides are TGTGCCAGTAGGCAGGGTTTGACCCAGCATTTT.